Described below is a single T cell receptor (beta chain) sequence and its context. Its antigen is undetermined. Germline-derived CDR1 and CDR2 are SGHRS and YFSETQ. V lost 3 bases and J 8 bases, leaving 14 bases between the germline ends. This CDR3 has 13 residues. The source of the sample is a study of T cell responses to AZD1222 COVID-19 vaccine. General study results and limits: Possibly, clonal diversity was underestimated; donors were largely white British and included more females. Elevations in Spike-specific TCR breadth and depth followed administration of two AZD1222 doses. Reportedly, nearly half of unique spike TCRs recognized epitopes outside B.1.351/B.1.1.7 mutations.

The table came from immunoSEQ multiplex PCR; TCRdb's copy has only in-frame clones and leaves some out. The sample consists of some 150,000 clones, 85% to 95% of them appearing once. This specimen was peripheral blood, taken on day 0 of AZD1222 vaccination. The TCR comes from an adult in good health. This chain links TRBV5-1 with TRBJ1-1; possible D gene TRBD1, 6 bases. CDR3 DNA: TGCGCCAGCAGCTCGGTGGGGGGGCCGGAAGCTTTCTTT. Translated: CASSSVGGPEAFF.